The TCR beta chain under discussion was sequenced for a study of response to subunit inactivated influenza vaccine. Study-wide findings and caveats: Each seasonal influenza vaccination recruits few new T cells, the authors suggested.

The V and J ends lost 0 bases and 1 base respectively, with 14 bases between them. CDR3 length equals 17 residues. Germline V gives CDR1 SGHAT, CDR2 FQNNGV. Each CDR3 protein is one row after TCRdb ran MiXCR on the RT-PCR reads. The data contain 650,000 to 800,000 distinct CDR3 sequences, roughly 13% of them singletons. As for this clonotype: Its antigen remains unidentified.

The receptor was isolated from a man aged 50 to 60 who received an inactivated influenza vaccine. V and J are TRBV11-2 and TRBJ2-3; D remains ambiguous. The material was PBMCs from blood, obtained roughly 15 days before vaccination. The CDR3 sequence: CASSLDQLRLGTDTQYF. CDR3 bases: TGTGCCAGCAGCTTAGATCAATTGAGGCTAGGCACAGATACGCAGTATTTT.